This TCR beta chain was identified during a study of cytomegalovirus exposure and HLA in healthy donors. Study-level information: Under 85% of around 390 genotyped donors fell in the Caucasian-associated ancestry cluster. Study outcomes and limitations: Highly shared sequence variants in one cluster were likely a sequencing artifact. An analysis was carried out at a later point. It showed that HLA-associated TCR beta chains were more clonally expanded than equally common non-associated chains.

The germline V gene encodes CDR1 SGHVS and CDR2 FQNEAQ. This CDR3 has 18 residues. Between the trimmed V and J ends, which lost 1 base and 3 bases, there was a span of 22 bases. PCR was performed using 60 Vbeta and 13 Jbeta primers. Produced via immunoSEQ multiplex PCR; TCRdb's table is partial and in-frame only. The sample comprises 180,000 or so clones, roughly 80% of which are singletons, and 2.9% rests with the top ten. Comments on this clone: Its antigen remains unidentified.

Sequencing was carried out using PBMCs. The TCR sequence derives from a female donor in good health and CMV-seronegative. The chain recombines TRBV7-8 with TRBJ2-7; D gene unclear. As DNA, the CDR3 is TGTGCCAGCAGCTTAGGTACAGTGGGCGACCCCCGCAACTACGAGCAGTACTTC. Translated, it gives CASSLGTVGDPRNYEQYF.